The rows below give T cell receptor beta chains drawn from one sample of a study of cytomegalovirus exposure and HLA in healthy donors. Only in-frame clones appear in the TCRdb table, and some are missing; sequencing was by immunoSEQ multiplex PCR. Of about 160,000 clones listed, roughly four fifths were seen once; the top ten hold about 1.3%. Sequenced material: PBMCs. These receptors were collected from a man between 60 and 75 years old in good health and CMV-seronegative. CDR3s include the opening cysteine and the closing phenylalanine or tryptophan. The D gene is left open where the match is weak.

j_gene | d_gene | v_gene | CDR3aa
TRBJ1-2 | . | TRBV27 | CASSRGLTYGYTF
TRBJ2-3 | TRBD2 | TRBV2 | CASGTGGADTQYF
TRBJ2-5 | TRBD2 | TRBV7-2 | CASSLGAGGGQETQYF
TRBJ1-3 | . | TRBV7-2 | CASSSDGSSGNTIYF
TRBJ2-1 | TRBD1 | TRBV29-1 | CSVAGGAGYNEQFF
TRBJ1-1 | . | TRBV5-4 | CASSLDTVNTEAFF
TRBJ2-7 | . | TRBV29-1 | CSVGPQLTGTEGEQYF
TRBJ2-4 | . | TRBV4-2 | CASSQEGRGWGPKNIQYF
TRBJ1-1 | . | TRBV9 | CASSPGQMNTEAFF
TRBJ2-7 | TRBD2 | TRBV7-2 | CASSLELREGREQYF
TRBJ2-7 | . | TRBV27 | CASSWGSTYEQYF
TRBJ2-1 | TRBD1 | TRBV6-5 | CASSSPRTGSMDEQFF
TRBJ1-6 | . | TRBV6-6 | CASSPTTGPGNSPLHF
TRBJ2-5 | . | TRBV5-4 | CASSLVDKQETQYF
TRBJ2-7 | TRBD1 | TRBV2 | CASSRTGGSNEQYF
TRBJ2-5 | TRBD2 | TRBV7-2 | CASSLFPFLAGGQETQYF
TRBJ2-1 | TRBD2 | TRBV7-2 | CASTDGTSGLYNEQFF
. | TRBD1 | TRBV13 | CASSQRGQGGSYEQYF
TRBJ2-4 | TRBD2 | TRBV25-1 | CASSVQTSGKNIQYF
TRBJ2-5 | TRBD2 | TRBV7-9 | CSSSYHPTSGGGGAQYF
TRBJ1-4 | TRBD1 | TRBV19 | CASSSWTGAYEKLFF
TRBJ2-4 | TRBD1 | TRBV4-2 | CASSHLPFQGDQNIQYF
TRBJ1-2 | . | TRBV4-1 | CASSQERGGSNYGYTF
TRBJ1-4 | TRBD1 | TRBV7-9 | CASSRDRGSGNEKLFF
TRBJ1-2 | . | TRBV7-8 | CASSTDRTTYTF
TRBJ1-2 | TRBD1 | TRBV27 | CATSLEQGAGGYTF
TRBJ2-5 | . | TRBV19 | CASSLLPAAGEETQYF